This TCR beta chain was found in a study of identical twins. TCRdb ran MiXCR on the 5' RACE reads and lists one entry per CDR3 protein. The sample has over 200,000 distinct CDR3 sequences; over 5% are singletons. This clonotype was detected a few times. The CDR3 covers 15 residues. V dropped 7 bases and J dropped 7; count of bases not matched to a gene: 5. In germline, CDR1 is MNHEY, CDR2 SMNVEV (reference sequence). These data were likewise used in another study, on T cells expressing NK-cell markers. From that study: The contribution of dominant NKG2C+ clonotypes to CD8+ T cells in about six donors was roughly 1.0-7.0%. Among several donors, these clonotypes also ranked first in the CD3+CD56-NKG2C+ fraction.

The chain uses TRBV27 and TRBJ2-1; TRBD2 matches 15 bases. This clonotype originated in a woman aged 18-29 years in good health. Sequences were obtained from CD8+ T cells sorted from blood. In nucleotides, the CDR3 is TGTGCCAGCAACTCGGGACTAGCGGGAGGTAATGAGCAGTTCTTC. Protein: CASNSGLAGGNEQFF.